Listed below are T cell receptor beta chains from one sample, sequenced in a study of blood T cell repertoires in COVID-19. TCRdb keeps only in-frame clones here, not all; method: immunoSEQ multiplex PCR. The sample consists of some 200,000 clones, 65% to 85% of them appearing once. The sequenced sample was peripheral blood. The origin of the receptors is a human donor in a cohort sampled during active COVID-19. Each CDR3 is given with its conserved first and last residue. D genes are given only for firm matches. Clone size, where shown, is once, few, many, or a class for clones that have expanded.

d_gene	abundance	v_gene	j_gene	CDR3aa	CDR3nt
.	.	TRBV5-1	TRBJ1-1	CASSLVGGATNTEAFF	TGCGCCAGCAGCTTGGTGGGAGGAGCCACGAACACTGAAGCTTTCTTT
.	.	TRBV7-5	TRBJ2-5	CAKKRGASGIQETQYF	TGTGCCAAGAAGCGAGGGGCTAGCGGGATCCAAGAGACCCAGTACTTC
.	.	TRBV13	TRBJ2-1	CASSLGLAHYNEQFF	TGTGCCAGCAGCTTAGGGCTAGCGCACTACAATGAGCAGTTCTTC
TRBD2	once	TRBV11-1	TRBJ2-3	CASSKTSGSSTDTQYF	TGTGCCAGCAGCAAGACTAGCGGGAGTAGCACAGATACGCAGTATTTT
.	.	TRBV18	TRBJ1-1	CASSPTVDRNTEAFF	TGTGCCAGCTCACCGACCGTGGACAGGAACACTGAAGCTTTCTTT
.	.	TRBV19	TRBJ1-1	CASSITPGVDTEAFF	TGTGCCAGTAGTATCACCCCCGGGGTGGACACTGAAGCTTTCTTT
TRBD1	.	TRBV10-3	TRBJ2-7	CAINTGTGNEQYF	TGTGCCATCAACACCGGGACAGGGAACGAGCAGTACTTC
TRBD1	.	TRBV5-8	TRBJ1-2	CASSWKDRGYGYTF	TGTGCCAGCAGCTGGAAAGACAGGGGCTATGGCTACACCTTC
.	.	TRBV5-4	TRBJ2-5	CASSLARETQYF	TGTGCCAGCAGCTTGGCCCGGGAGACCCAGTACTTC
TRBD1	once	TRBV23-1	TRBJ2-3	CASSLRQGQGLINTQYF	TGCGCCAGCAGTCTTCGTCAGGGACAGGGGCTCATCAATACGCAGTATTTT
.	.	TRBV21-1	TRBJ2-3	CASSKLPGQGIDTQYF	TGTGCCAGCAGCAAACTACCGGGACAGGGAATAGATACGCAGTATTTT
.	.	TRBV14	TRBJ1-4	CASSQKFIQGDEKLFF	TGTGCCAGCAGCCAAAAGTTCATCCAGGGTGATGAAAAACTGTTTTTT
.	.	TRBV7-2	TRBJ1-2	CASSLARTAYGYTF	TGTGCCAGCAGCTTAGCCCGGACAGCCTATGGCTACACCTTC
.	.	TRBV28	TRBJ2-1	CASSLGTHNEQFF	TGTGCCAGCAGTCTCGGGACTCACAATGAGCAGTTCTTC
TRBD1	once	TRBV19	TRBJ2-6	CASRDRLYSGANVLTF	TGTGCCAGCCGGGACAGACTATACTCTGGGGCCAACGTCCTGACTTTC
.	.	TRBV18	TRBJ2-7	CASSRGLNYEQYF	TGTGCCAGCTCACGGGGACTTAACTACGAGCAGTACTTC
.	.	TRBV5-1	TRBJ1-5	CASSLARLAGDQPQHF	TGCGCCAGCAGCTTGGCTCGCCTTGCTGGAGATCAGCCCCAGCATTTT
.	.	TRBV29-1	TRBJ1-2	CSVTSGGYTF	TGCAGCGTGACTAGCGGTGGCTACACCTTC
TRBD1	.	TRBV5-6	TRBJ1-2	CASSFDLGTGNGYTF	TGTGCCAGCAGCTTTGATCTAGGGACAGGGAATGGCTACACCTTC
.	.	TRBV20-1	TRBJ2-3	CSATTGPSSYF	TGCAGTGCGACGACAGGCCCCTCTTCTTATTTT
.	.	TRBV28	TRBJ1-5	CASSFLEWGRQPQHF	TGTGCCAGCAGTTTCCTTGAGTGGGGGAGGCAGCCCCAGCATTTT
TRBD1	once	TRBV5-4	TRBJ2-5	CASSGGTGVPETQYF	TGTGCCAGCAGCGGAGGGACAGGGGTTCCGGAGACCCAGTACTTC
.	once	TRBV19	TRBJ1-2	CASSRLDTTNYGYTF	TGTGCCAGTAGTAGGCTCGATACCACCAACTATGGCTACACCTTC
TRBD1	.	TRBV19	TRBJ1-2	CASSSRDRAPHGYTF	TGTGCCAGTAGTAGTCGGGACAGGGCCCCTCATGGCTACACCTTC
TRBD2	.	TRBV6-6	TRBJ2-7	CASSYSRLAGGAQYF	TGTGCCAGCAGTTACTCGAGGCTAGCGGGAGGGGCGCAGTACTTC
.	.	TRBV30	TRBJ1-2	CAWSTEGGRANYGYTF	TGTGCCTGGAGTACCGAAGGGGGGAGGGCTAACTATGGCTACACCTTC
TRBD2	once	TRBV4-2	TRBJ2-5	CASSQAGEGSGGETQYF	TGTGCCAGCAGCCAAGCGGGGGAGGGAAGCGGCGGAGAGACCCAGTACTTC
TRBD2	.	TRBV2	TRBJ2-1	CASRFDSGNEQFF	TGTGCCAGCAGATTTGATAGCGGGAATGAGCAGTTCTTC
.	.	TRBV18	TRBJ1-1	CASSPPNGGEGNTEAFF	TGTGCCAGCTCACCACCCAACGGAGGGGAGGGGAACACTGAAGCTTTCTTT
TRBD2	.	TRBV30	TRBJ2-3	CAWIFSGVNTDTQYF	TGTGCCTGGATTTTCAGCGGGGTGAACACAGATACGCAGTATTTT
.	.	TRBV28	TRBJ1-1	CASSLSRGNTEAFF	TGTGCCAGCAGTTTATCCCGGGGTAACACTGAAGCTTTCTTT
.	.	TRBV5-1	TRBJ1-3	CASSLDGGNTIYF	TGCGCCAGCAGCTTGGACGGGGGAAACACCATATATTTT
TRBD1	.	TRBV18	TRBJ1-1	CASSPVVPGTGWLGGTEAFF	TGTGCCAGCTCACCAGTCGTACCCGGGACAGGCTGGCTTGGTGGCACTGAAGCTTTCTTT
.	few	TRBV29-1	TRBJ1-2	CSVAPRGVIYGYTF	TGCAGCGTGGCCCCCAGGGGAGTGATCTATGGCTACACCTTC
.	.	TRBV5-1	TRBJ2-5	CASSYTTGGETQYF	TGCGCCAGCAGCTATACGACAGGAGGAGAGACCCAGTACTTC
.	.	TRBV5-1	TRBJ1-4	CASSLEGVLNEKLFF	TGCGCCAGCAGCTTGGAAGGAGTCCTTAATGAAAAACTGTTTTTT
TRBD1	.	TRBV3-1/TRBV3-2	TRBJ2-2	CASSHQGASSGELFF	TGTGCCAGCAGTCATCAGGGGGCGAGCTCCGGGGAGCTGTTTTTT
TRBD2	.	TRBV4-2	TRBJ2-7	CASSQSGTSGRNVQYF	TGTGCCAGCAGCCAAAGCGGGACTAGCGGGAGAAATGTGCAGTACTTC
TRBD1	.	TRBV5-1	TRBJ2-3	CASSHQGADTQYF	TGCGCCAGCAGCCATCAGGGGGCAGATACGCAGTATTTT
.	.	TRBV5-5	TRBJ1-6	CASSLGANSPLHF	TGTGCCAGCAGCTTGGGGGCAAATTCACCCCTCCACTTT
.	.	TRBV4-1	TRBJ1-1	CASSQEGGLNTEAFF	TGCGCCAGCAGCCAAGAAGGAGGGCTGAACACTGAAGCTTTCTTT
TRBD2	.	TRBV5-4	TRBJ2-1	CASSLAVGSGGNNEQFF	TGTGCCAGCAGCTTGGCCGTTGGTAGCGGGGGGAACAATGAGCAGTTCTTC